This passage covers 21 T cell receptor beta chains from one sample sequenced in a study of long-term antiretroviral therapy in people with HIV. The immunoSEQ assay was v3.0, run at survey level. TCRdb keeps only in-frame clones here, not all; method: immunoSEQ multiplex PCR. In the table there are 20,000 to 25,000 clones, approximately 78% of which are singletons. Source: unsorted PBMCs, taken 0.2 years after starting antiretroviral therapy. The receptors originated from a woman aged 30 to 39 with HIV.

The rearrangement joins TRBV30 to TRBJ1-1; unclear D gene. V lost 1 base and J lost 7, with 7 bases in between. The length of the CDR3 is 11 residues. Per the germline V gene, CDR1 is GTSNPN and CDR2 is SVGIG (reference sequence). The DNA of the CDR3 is TGTGCCTGGAGTGCGCGCCGTGAAGCTTTCTTT. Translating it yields CAWSARREAFF.

CDR3 DNA sequence: TGCGCCAGCACCGAACCGGGACTAGCGGATCCCTACGAGCAGTACTTC. Translating gives CASTEPGLADPYEQYF. This rearrangement joins TRBV5-1 to TRBJ2-7; TRBD2 aligns across 11 bases. This CDR3 region has 16 residues. CDR1 and CDR2 from the germline V gene are SGHRS and YFSETQ. V dropped 6 bases and J dropped 2; count of bases not matched to a gene: 10.

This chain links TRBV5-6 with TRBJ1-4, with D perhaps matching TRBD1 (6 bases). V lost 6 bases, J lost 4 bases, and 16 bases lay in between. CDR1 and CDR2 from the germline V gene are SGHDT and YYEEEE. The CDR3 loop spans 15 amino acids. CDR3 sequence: CASKGSGAGNEKLFF. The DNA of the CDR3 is TGTGCCAGCAAGGGTTCGGGGGCAGGTAATGAAAAACTGTTTTTT.

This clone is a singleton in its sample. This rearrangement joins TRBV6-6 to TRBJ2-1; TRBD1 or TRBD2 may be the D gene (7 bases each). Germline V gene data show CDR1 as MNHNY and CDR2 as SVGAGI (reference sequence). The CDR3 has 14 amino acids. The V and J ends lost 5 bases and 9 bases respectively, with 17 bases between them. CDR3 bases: TGTGCCAGCAGTCACCCAGGGGGGGCGAGTGAGCAGTTCTTC. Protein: CASSHPGGASEQFF.

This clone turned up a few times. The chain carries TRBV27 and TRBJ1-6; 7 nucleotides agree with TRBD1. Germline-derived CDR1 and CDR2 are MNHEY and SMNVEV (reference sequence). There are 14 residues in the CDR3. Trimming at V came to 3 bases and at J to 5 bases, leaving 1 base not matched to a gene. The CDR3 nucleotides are TGTGCCAGCAGTTTGACAGGGCATAATTCACCCCTCCACTTT. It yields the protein CASSLTGHNSPLHF.

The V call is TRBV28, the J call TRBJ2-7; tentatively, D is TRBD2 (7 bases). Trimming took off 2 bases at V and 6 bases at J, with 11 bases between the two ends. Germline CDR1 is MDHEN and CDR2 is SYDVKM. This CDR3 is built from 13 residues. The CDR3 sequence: CASSLDAGAEQYV. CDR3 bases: TGTGCCAGCAGTTTAGATGCGGGGGCCGAGCAGTACGTC.

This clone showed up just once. The CDR3 region has the DNA TGTGCCAGCAGTGGAACACAACAGGCCCTCGATGGCTACACCTTC. This gives the protein CASSGTQQALDGYTF. This chain connects TRBV2 to TRBJ1-2, with D perhaps TRBD1 (5 bases). V was pared by 4 bases and J by 6 bases, with 18 bases between. The CDR3 consists of 15 residues. Per the germline V gene, CDR1 is SNHLY and CDR2 is FYNNEI.

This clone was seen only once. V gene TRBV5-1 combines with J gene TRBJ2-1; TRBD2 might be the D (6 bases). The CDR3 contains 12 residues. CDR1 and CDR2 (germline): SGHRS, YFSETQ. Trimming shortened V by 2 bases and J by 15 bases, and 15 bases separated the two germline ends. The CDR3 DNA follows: TGCGCCAGCAGCTTCGGACTAACGGCCCCGTTCTTC. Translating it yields CASSFGLTAPFF.

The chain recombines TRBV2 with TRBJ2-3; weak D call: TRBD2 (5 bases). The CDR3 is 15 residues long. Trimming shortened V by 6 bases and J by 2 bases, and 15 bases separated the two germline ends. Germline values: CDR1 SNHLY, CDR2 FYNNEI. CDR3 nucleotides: TGTGCCAGCAGACCAAGTACCGGGGACACAGATACGCAGTATTTT. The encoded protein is CASRPSTGDTDTQYF.

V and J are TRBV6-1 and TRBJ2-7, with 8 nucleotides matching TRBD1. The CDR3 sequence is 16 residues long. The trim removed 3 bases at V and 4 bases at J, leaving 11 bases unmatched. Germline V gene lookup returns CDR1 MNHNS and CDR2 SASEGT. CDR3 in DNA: TGTGCCAGCAGTGAGTCCGACGGGACAGGTTTTTACGAGCAGTACGTC. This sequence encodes CASSESDGTGFYEQYV.

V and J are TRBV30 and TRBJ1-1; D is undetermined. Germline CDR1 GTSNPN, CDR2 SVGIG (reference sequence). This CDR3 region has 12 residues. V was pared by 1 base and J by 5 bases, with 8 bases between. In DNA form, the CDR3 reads TGTGCCTGGAGTGATAGGGATACTGAAGCTTTCTTT. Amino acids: CAWSDRDTEAFF. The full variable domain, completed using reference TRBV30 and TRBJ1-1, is SQTIHQWPATLVQPVGSPLSLECTVEGTSNPNLYWYRQAAGRGLQLLFYSVGIGQISSEVPQNLSASRPQDRQFILSSKKLLLSDSGFYLCAWSDRDTEAFFGQGTRLTVV.

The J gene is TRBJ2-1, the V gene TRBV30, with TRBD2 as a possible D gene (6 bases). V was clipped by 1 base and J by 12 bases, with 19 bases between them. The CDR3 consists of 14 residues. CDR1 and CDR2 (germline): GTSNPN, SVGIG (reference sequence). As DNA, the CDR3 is TGTGCCTGGAGTGCTACCCCCAGGAGGGGCGGGCAGTTCTTC. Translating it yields CAWSATPRRGGQFF.

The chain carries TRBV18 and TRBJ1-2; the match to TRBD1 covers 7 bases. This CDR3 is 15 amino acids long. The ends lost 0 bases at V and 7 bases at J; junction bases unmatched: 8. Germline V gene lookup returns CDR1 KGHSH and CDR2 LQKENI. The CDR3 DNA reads TGTGCCAGCTCACCACCTACAGGGGCCGTGGGTGGCTACACCTTC. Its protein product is CASSPPTGAVGGYTF.

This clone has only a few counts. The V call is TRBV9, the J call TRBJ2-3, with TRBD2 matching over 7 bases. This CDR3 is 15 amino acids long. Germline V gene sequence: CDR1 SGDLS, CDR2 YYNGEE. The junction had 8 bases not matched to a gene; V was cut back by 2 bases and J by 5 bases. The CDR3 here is CASSVQAGSGDTQYF. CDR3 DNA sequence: TGTGCCAGCAGCGTGCAAGCGGGGTCGGGAGATACGCAGTATTTT.

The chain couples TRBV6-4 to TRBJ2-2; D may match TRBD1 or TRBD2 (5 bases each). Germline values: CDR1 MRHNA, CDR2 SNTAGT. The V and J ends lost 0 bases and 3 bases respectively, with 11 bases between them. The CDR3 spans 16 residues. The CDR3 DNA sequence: TGTGCCAGCAGTGACTCTCGGGGCGCCCACACCGGGGAGCTGTTTTTT. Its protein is CASSDSRGAHTGELFF.

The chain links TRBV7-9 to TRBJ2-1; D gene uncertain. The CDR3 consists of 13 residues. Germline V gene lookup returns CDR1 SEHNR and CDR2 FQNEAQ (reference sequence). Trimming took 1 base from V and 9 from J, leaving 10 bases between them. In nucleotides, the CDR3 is TGTGCCAGCAGCTTAGGTGTCTACCCTGAGCAGTTCTTC. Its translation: CASSLGVYPEQFF.

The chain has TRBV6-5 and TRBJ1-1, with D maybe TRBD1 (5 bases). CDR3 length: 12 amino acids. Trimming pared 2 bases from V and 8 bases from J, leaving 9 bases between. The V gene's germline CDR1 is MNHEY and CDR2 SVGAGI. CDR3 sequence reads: CASSYGGVEAFF. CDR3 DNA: TGTGCCAGCAGTTACGGAGGGGTAGAAGCTTTCTTT.

The DNA of the CDR3 is TGTGCCAGCCAATTCGAGGGTAATGGGGCCAACGTCCTGACTTTC. Translating it yields CASQFEGNGANVLTF. The chain links TRBV2 to TRBJ2-6; D may be TRBD2 (5 bases). The V gene's germline CDR1 is SNHLY and CDR2 FYNNEI. CDR3 length equals 15 residues. The germline V and J ends were trimmed by 8 bases and 3 bases, with 14 bases remaining between them.

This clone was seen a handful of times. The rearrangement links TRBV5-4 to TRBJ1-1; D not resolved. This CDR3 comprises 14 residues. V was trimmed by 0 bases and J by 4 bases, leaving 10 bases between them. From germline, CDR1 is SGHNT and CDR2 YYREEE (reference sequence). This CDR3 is CASSLAGAPTEAFF. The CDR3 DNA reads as TGTGCCAGCAGCTTGGCGGGAGCACCCACTGAAGCTTTCTTT.

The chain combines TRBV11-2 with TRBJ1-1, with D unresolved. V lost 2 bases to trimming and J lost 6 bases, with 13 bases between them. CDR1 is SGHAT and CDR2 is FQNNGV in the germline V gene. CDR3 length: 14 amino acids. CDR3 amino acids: CASSLNSVAAEAFF. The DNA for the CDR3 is TGTGCCAGCAGCTTAAACAGCGTCGCGGCTGAAGCTTTCTTT. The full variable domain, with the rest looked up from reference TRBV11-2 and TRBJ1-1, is EAGVAQSPRYKIIEKRQSVAFWCNPISGHATLYWYQQILGQGPKLLIQFQNNGVVDDSQLPKDRFSAERLKGVDSTLKIQPAKLEDSAVYLCASSLNSVAAEAFFGQGTRLTVV.

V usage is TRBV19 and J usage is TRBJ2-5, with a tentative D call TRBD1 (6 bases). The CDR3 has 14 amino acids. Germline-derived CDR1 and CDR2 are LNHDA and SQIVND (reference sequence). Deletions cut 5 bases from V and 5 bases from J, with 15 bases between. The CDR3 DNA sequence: TGTGCCAGTAGTCCAAGAGGACAGTGGGAGACCCAGTACTTC. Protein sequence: CASSPRGQWETQYF.